Shown below are 18 T cell receptor beta chains from a single sample sequenced in a study of blood T cell repertoires in COVID-19. Clones were sequenced by immunoSEQ multiplex PCR, and TCRdb holds only the in-frame ones, with some missing. The sample yields around 130,000 clones, more than 90% seen once. The specimen was peripheral blood. These TCRs come from a man aged 50 to 60 with active COVID-19.

The chain recombines TRBV28 with TRBJ1-2; 9 bases are shared with TRBD1. This CDR3 region has 17 residues. V dropped 4 bases and J dropped 3; count of bases not matched to a gene: 12. Germline CDR1 reads MDHEN; CDR2 reads SYDVKM. For the CDR3, the DNA is TGTGCCAGCAGTTCAACAGGGGGCGCCCCCTCCCACTATGGCTACACCTTC. Translating gives CASSSTGGAPSHYGYTF.

This chain uses TRBV18 with TRBJ2-6, with 7 nucleotides matching TRBD2. The germline gives CDR1 KGHSH, CDR2 LQKENI. This CDR3 region has 17 residues. V lost 3 bases to trimming and J lost 0 bases; unmatched junction nucleotides: 5. The CDR3: CASSPRGESSGANVLTF. DNA for the CDR3: TGTGCCAGCTCACCTCGGGGGGAGAGCTCTGGGGCCAACGTCCTGACTTTC. Based on the CDR3 plus reference TRBV18 and TRBJ2-6, the full variable domain is NAGVMQNPRHLVRRRGQEARLRCSPMKGHSHVYWYRQLPEEGLKFMVYLQKENIIDESGMPKERFSAEFPKEGPSILRIQQVVRGDSAAYFCASSPRGESSGANVLTFGAGSRLTVL.

J is TRBJ1-1 and V is TRBV7-2, with 7 bases that match TRBD1. This CDR3 has 15 amino acids. The junction had 8 bases not matched to a gene; V was cut back by 1 base and J by 6 bases. CDR1 SGHTA and CDR2 FQGNSA come from the germline V gene. The CDR3 DNA is TGTGCCAGCAGCTTAGTTAAGGGGGCGTATTCTGAAGCTTTCTTT. Encoded protein: CASSLVKGAYSEAFF.

This chain connects TRBV5-8 to TRBJ2-5; D is perhaps TRBD1 (6 bases). Trimming took off 4 bases at V and 5 bases at J, with 15 bases between the two ends. CDR1 and CDR2 (germline): SGHTS, YDEGEE. CDR3 size: 14 residues. CDR3 coding DNA: TGTGCCAGCAGCCGTACAGGGATTTGGGAGACCCAGTACTTC. This encodes CASSRTGIWETQYF.

This rearrangement joins TRBV6-5 to TRBJ2-7; 11 nucleotides align to TRBD1. CDR3 length: 14 residues. Germline lookup yields CDR1 MNHEY and CDR2 SVGAGI. V was clipped by 6 bases and J by 4 bases; unmatched bases: 5. The CDR3 DNA reads as TGTGCCAGCAGACCCGGGACAGGGGGGTACGAGCAGTACTTC. Translated: CASRPGTGGYEQYF.

The rearrangement joins TRBV6-6 to TRBJ2-7; 8 nucleotides align to TRBD2. This CDR3 has 15 residues. V was clipped by 3 bases and J by 1 base; unmatched bases: 5. Germline V gives CDR1 MNHNY, CDR2 SVGAGI (reference sequence). The CDR3 here is CASSYYAGGSYEQYV. As DNA, the CDR3 is TGTGCCAGCAGTTATTACGCGGGAGGTTCCTACGAGCAGTACGTC.

The chain recombines TRBV7-2 with TRBJ2-5, with TRBD2 matching 10 bases. Germline V gene data show CDR1 as SGHTA and CDR2 as FQGNSA. The CDR3 covers 18 residues. Trimming at V came to 4 bases and at J to 1 base, leaving 12 bases not matched to a gene. In nucleotides, the CDR3 is TGTGCCAGCAGCTGGCGCCCTAGCGGGAGTCAAATCCAAGAGACCCAGTACTTC. It translates to CASSWRPSGSQIQETQYF. The full variable domain, its missing parts supplied by reference TRBV7-2 and TRBJ2-5, is GAGVSQSPSNKVTEKGKDVELRCDPISGHTALYWYRQSLGQGLEFLIYFQGNSAPDKSGLPSDRFSAERTGGSVSTLTIQRTQQEDSAVYLCASSWRPSGSQIQETQYFGPGTRLLVL.

V and J are TRBV30 and TRBJ2-1, with TRBD2 identical over 9 bases. The CDR3 loop spans 16 amino acids. Per the germline V gene, CDR1 is GTSNPN and CDR2 is SVGIG (reference sequence). Trimming removed 3 bases from V and 0 bases from J; junction bases left unmatched: 6. The CDR3 sequence: CAWRREGSGSYNEQFF. Written as DNA, the CDR3 is TGTGCCTGGAGGCGGGAGGGTTCGGGCTCCTACAATGAGCAGTTCTTC.

The chain uses TRBV10-2 and TRBJ2-1; TRBD2 aligns across 9 bases. The CDR3 totals 17 residues. Trimming took 6 bases from V and 0 from J; bases not matched to a gene: 9. Germline values: CDR1 WSHSY, CDR2 SAAADI. The DNA of the CDR3 is TGCGCCAGCAGAGGAATAGCGGGGGAAAGCTCCTACAATGAGCAGTTCTTC. Protein: CASRGIAGESSYNEQFF.

J is TRBJ2-1 and V is TRBV11-2, with a possible D match to TRBD2 (5 bases). Trimming took 3 bases from V and 0 from J, leaving 9 bases between them. Germline V gives CDR1 SGHAT, CDR2 FQNNGV. This CDR3 has 15 amino acids. Here the CDR3 reads CASSLEVNSYNEQFF. CDR3 DNA sequence: TGTGCCAGCAGCTTGGAGGTGAACTCCTACAATGAGCAGTTCTTC.

V usage is TRBV5-6 and J usage is TRBJ1-2, with D unclear. The germline V and J ends were trimmed by 0 bases and 8 bases, with 8 bases remaining between them. Germline CDR1 SGHDT, CDR2 YYEEEE. The CDR3 runs to 12 residues. The DNA of the CDR3 is TGTGCCAGCAGCTTGGGGGTGGGCGGCTACACCTTC. Amino acid sequence: CASSLGVGGYTF.

This clone was counted only a few times. This chain joins TRBV11-3 and TRBJ2-1; 9 nucleotides agree with TRBD2. Looked up from germline, CDR1 is SGHNT and CDR2 is YENEEA. The ends lost 1 base at V and 7 bases at J; junction bases unmatched: 8. The CDR3 covers 16 residues. The CDR3 spells CASSLGGTSPRNEQFF. The CDR3 DNA follows: TGTGCCAGCAGCTTAGGTGGGACTAGCCCTAGGAATGAGCAGTTCTTC.

This chain joins TRBV5-4 and TRBJ2-2, with 10 bases fitting TRBD2. The CDR3 is 18 amino acids. V dropped 0 bases and J dropped 7; count of bases not matched to a gene: 12. From germline, CDR1 is SGHNT and CDR2 YYREEE (reference sequence). CDR3 DNA sequence: TGTGCCAGCAGCTTGGCGGCTAGCGGGGGTCTACCAAACGGGGAGCTGTTTTTT. Translation: CASSLAASGGLPNGELFF. The full variable domain, completed using reference TRBV5-4 and TRBJ2-2, is ETGVTQSPTHLIKTRGQQVTLRCSSQSGHNTVSWYQQALGQGPQFIFQYYREEENGRGNFPPRFSGLQFPNYSSELNVNALELDDSALYLCASSLAASGGLPNGELFFGEGSRLTVL.

The chain links TRBV4-1 to TRBJ2-5, with 8 bases aligning to TRBD2. V trimming: 4 bases; J trimming: 0 bases; junction bases outside the gene matches: 1. Germline CDR1 MGHRA, CDR2 YSYEKL. This CDR3 has 14 residues. The CDR3 spells CASSRAGDQETQYF. The DNA for the CDR3 is TGCGCCAGCAGCCGAGCGGGGGACCAAGAGACCCAGTACTTC.

The CDR3 DNA sequence: TGCAGTGCTAGTACCGGGACAGGGAACCACGAGCAGTACGTC. Translating it yields CSASTGTGNHEQYV. The chain uses TRBV20-1 and TRBJ2-7, with TRBD1 matching 9 bases. Germline-derived CDR1 and CDR2 are DFQATT and SNEGSKA (reference sequence). This CDR3 comprises 14 residues. J gave up 5 bases and V 3 bases, and 8 bases lay outside the gene matches.

The rearrangement joins TRBV13 to TRBJ2-6; maybe TRBD1 (6 bases). This CDR3 comprises 16 residues. Trimming removed 5 bases from V and 1 base from J, with 12 bases in between. CDR1 and CDR2 from the germline V gene are PRHDT and FYEKMQ (reference sequence). The CDR3 region has the DNA TGTGCCAGCAGCGCGAACAGGGTTTCTGGGGCCAACGTCCTGACTTTC. Its protein is CASSANRVSGANVLTF.

The chain uses TRBV7-8 and TRBJ2-1, with 10 bases fitting TRBD2. The germline V gene has CDR1 SGHVS and CDR2 FQNEAQ. The CDR3 is made up of 16 amino acids. V dropped 0 bases and J dropped 2; count of bases not matched to a gene: 1. Here the CDR3 reads CASSLASGGAYNEQFF. Here the CDR3 DNA reads TGTGCCAGCAGCTTAGCCAGCGGGGGGGCCTACAATGAGCAGTTCTTC.

This chain uses TRBV28 with TRBJ2-7, with 8 bases lining up with TRBD1. V was pared by 6 bases and J by 1 base, with 2 bases of the junction left unmatched. CDR3 length: 13 amino acids. Germline V gene data show CDR1 as MDHEN and CDR2 as SYDVKM. For the CDR3, the DNA is TGTGCCAGCAGCCGGGACAGGTCCTACGAGCAGTACGTC. This sequence encodes CASSRDRSYEQYV.